This T cell receptor beta chain was recovered during a study of post-analysis software for immune sequencing data. Study at large: The study covered relapsing-remitting, secondary progressive and progressive-relapsing courses of multiple sclerosis.

There are many counts of this clonotype. Its antigen is currently unknown. Sequencing libraries made from TCR beta cDNA carried unique molecular identifiers. TCRdb processed the PCR reads anew with MiXCR; each CDR3 protein has one entry. The sample contains more than 450,000 distinct CDR3 sequences, 44% of which appear only once. The CDR3 is made up of 21 amino acids. V was clipped by 5 bases and J by 6 bases, with 35 bases between them. Germline CDR1 and CDR2: LGHNA and YNFKEQ. Study conclusions and caveats: TRBV5-6, TRBV5-1 and TRBV20-1 belonged to a set of a handful of TRBV segments that were more frequent in patients than controls.

The sample comprised blood. The chain employs TRBV4-2 and TRBJ2-1; tentative D call: TRBD2 (5 bases). The TCR originated in a girl aged 5 to 17 with multiple sclerosis. This CDR3 reads CASSALRSSAENWVRGNEQFF. The CDR3 nucleotides are TGTGCCAGCAGCGCCCTAAGGAGTAGTGCGGAGAATTGGGTCCGGGGCAATGAGCAGTTCTTC.